Below are 24 T cell receptor beta chains sequenced from a single sample in a study of T cells in Graves' hyperthyroidism and ophthalmopathy. RNA transcripts provided the source from which TCR beta CDR3 regions were amplified. HTBI primers were the set used in a first-round RT-PCR of the TCR CDR3. MiXCR was run by TCRdb on the multiplex PCR reads, yielding one entry per CDR3 protein. The sample has 270,000 or so distinct CDR3 sequences, 20% to 30% seen once. Sequencing used blood. All receptors derive from a man in his forties with Graves' hyperthyroidism that later progressed to Graves' ophthalmopathy.

Many counts were recorded for this clonotype. J is TRBJ2-5 and V is TRBV3-1; 12 nucleotides match TRBD1. V lost 5 bases and J lost 7; bases outside the gene matches: 20. The germline V gene has CDR1 LGHDT and CDR2 YNNKEL (reference sequence). The CDR3 sequence is 19 residues long. The chain's CDR3 is CASSRGVGTGGLQGVTQYF. CDR3 DNA sequence: TGTGCCAGCAGCAGGGGAGTTGGGACAGGGGGCCTCCAGGGTGTGACCCAGTACTTC.

This clonotype appeared a single time. The rearrangement uses TRBV29-1 and TRBJ2-7, with 12 positions matching TRBD1. The CDR3 extends over 15 amino acids. V gave up 6 bases and J gave up 5 bases; unmatched junction bases: 11. CDR1 is SQVTM, CDR2 ANQGSEA, per germline. CDR3 nucleotide sequence: TGCAGCGTAAAATGGTGGGACAGGGGGCGAAACGAGCAGTACTTC. Amino acid sequence: CSVKWWDRGRNEQYF.

The V and J genes are TRBV20-1 and TRBJ1-2, with TRBD1 matching 11 bases. Looked up from germline, CDR1 is DFQATT and CDR2 is SNEGSKA (reference sequence). The CDR3 extends over 15 amino acids. V shed 1 base, J shed 2 bases, and the junction held 3 bases outside the gene matches. The chain's CDR3 is CSARGDRGSNYGYTF. DNA of the CDR3: TGCAGTGCTAGAGGGGACAGGGGGTCCAACTATGGCTACACCTTC.

Ten or more counts support this clonotype. It may be a read error: a sequence one base away is much more abundant. The chain recombines TRBV27 with TRBJ2-7; 8 positions match TRBD1. Germline CDR1 reads MNHEY; CDR2 reads SMNVEV (reference sequence). The CDR3 runs to 14 residues. Losses at the gene ends were 3 bases for V and 0 bases for J; bases not matched to a gene: 1. The CDR3 is CASSFQGASYEQYF. The CDR3 DNA is TGTGCCAGCAGTTTTCAGGGGGCCTCCTACGAGCAGTACTTC.

This clonotype was picked up many times. The rearrangement joins TRBV28 to TRBJ2-7; D might be TRBD1 (6 bases). The CDR3 is made up of 16 amino acids. Germline V lookup: CDR1 MDHEN, CDR2 SYDVKM. The ends were cut back, 5 bases at V and 2 bases at J, with 19 bases in the middle. Here the CDR3 reads CASSLPPGHGPYEQYF. CDR3 bases: TGTGCCAGCAGTCTCCCGCCGGGACACGGTCCCTACGAGCAGTACTTC.

V and J are TRBV15 and TRBJ1-2, with 7 positions matching TRBD1. The CDR3 spans 14 residues. V was clipped by 3 bases and J by 7 bases; unmatched bases: 8. The germline V gene has CDR1 LNHNV and CDR2 YYDKDF (reference sequence). The CDR3 sequence is CATSSPRQGFGYTF. DNA of the CDR3: TGTGCCACCAGCAGCCCAAGACAGGGATTTGGCTACACCTTC.

Ten or more counts support this clonotype. The chain is built from TRBV20-1 and TRBJ2-5; the match to TRBD2 covers 11 bases. V trimming: 6 bases; J trimming: 2 bases; junction bases outside the gene matches: 11. The germline V gene encodes CDR1 DFQATT and CDR2 SNEGSKA (reference sequence). CDR3 size: 16 residues. The CDR3 coding sequence is TGCAGTGCAAAACCGGGACTAGCGGAGGGACAAGAGACCCAGTACTTC. Encoded protein: CSAKPGLAEGQETQYF.

The sample holds many counts of this clonotype. The chain couples TRBV6-1 to TRBJ2-2; maybe TRBD1 (6 bases). V dropped 6 bases and J dropped 8 bases, with 22 bases sitting between them. CDR1 MNHNS and CDR2 SASEGT come from the germline V gene. CDR3 length: 16 residues. The CDR3 spells CASRKLLGDTLGELFF. The CDR3 DNA is TGTGCCAGCAGGAAATTACTTGGGGACACCTTAGGGGAGCTGTTTTTT.

This clonotype was seen at least ten times. The chain recombines TRBV20-1 with TRBJ1-1, with D possibly being TRBD1 (6 bases). CDR1 DFQATT and CDR2 SNEGSKA come from the germline V gene (reference sequence). V gave up 4 bases and J gave up 11 bases, with 29 bases separating them. The CDR3 spans 16 residues. CDR3: CSATGTGLQARGVAFF. For the CDR3, the DNA is TGCAGTGCTACCGGGACCGGACTCCAGGCCAGGGGAGTTGCTTTCTTT.

This clonotype has a count of ten or more. J is TRBJ1-1 and V is TRBV12-3 or TRBV12-4; D not resolved. V lost 6 bases to trimming and J lost 9 bases, with 20 bases between them. The CDR3 loop spans 14 amino acids. This chain's CDR3 is CASSLGLGKLKAFF. CDR3 nucleotide sequence: TGTGCCAGCAGCCTAGGACTGGGGAAATTGAAAGCTTTCTTT.

This clonotype was counted at least ten times. This chain uses TRBV7-9 with TRBJ1-1, with D tentatively TRBD1 (5 bases). In germline, CDR1 is SEHNR, CDR2 FQNEAQ (reference sequence). The V end was cut by 1 base, the J end by 4 bases, with 10 bases between. There are 14 residues in the CDR3. This CDR3 is CASSLEGGGTEAFF. The CDR3 DNA follows: TGTGCCAGCAGCTTAGAAGGTGGGGGCACTGAAGCTTTCTTT.

V and J are TRBV6-1 and TRBJ1-2; maybe TRBD1 (5 bases). CDR1 is MNHNS and CDR2 is SASEGT in the germline V gene. Trimming removed 8 bases at V and 2 bases at J, with 15 bases between. The CDR3 has 14 amino acids. The CDR3: CASPRGDQNYGYTF. The CDR3 DNA follows: TGTGCCAGCCCTCGGGGGGACCAAAACTATGGCTACACCTTC.

In this sample, this clonotype turned up many times. The DNA of the CDR3 is TGTGCCAGCTCACCGTCAGTGAACACTGAAGCTTTCTTT. Translation gives CASSPSVNTEAFF. The V gene is TRBV18, the J gene TRBJ1-1; D is undetermined. CDR3 size: 13 residues. Germline V gene sequence: CDR1 KGHSH, CDR2 LQKENI. The V and J ends lost 3 bases and 0 bases respectively, with 5 bases between them.

The chain's CDR3 is CASSDWTGRVAFF. The CDR3 region has the DNA TGTGCCAGCAGTGACTGGACGGGCCGGGTCGCTTTCTTT. This chain uses TRBV6-2 or TRBV6-3 with TRBJ1-1; D unclear. V was clipped by 5 bases and J by 11 bases, with 18 bases between them. Germline V gives CDR1 MNHEY, CDR2 SVGEGT. The CDR3 spans 13 residues.

In regard to this clonotype: A much larger clone differs by one base, so this may be a read error. This chain joins TRBV5-1 and TRBJ2-2; no firm D call. The CDR3 is 16 amino acids. V lost 2 bases to trimming and J lost 1 base, with 12 bases between them. Germline V gives CDR1 SGHRS, CDR2 YFSETQ. This CDR3 is CASSFMLNGNTGELFF. CDR3 sequence (DNA): TGCGCCAGCAGCTTCATGTTGAACGGGAACACCGGGGAGCTGTTTTTT.

CDR3 DNA sequence: TGTGCCAGCAATCCGCGGACAGGTCCCTACGAGCAGTACTTC. This sequence encodes CASNPRTGPYEQYF. The chain has TRBV2 and TRBJ2-7, with TRBD1 identical over 7 bases. Per germline, CDR1 SNHLY and CDR2 FYNNEI. The V and J ends lost 7 bases and 2 bases, in that order; junction bases with no gene match: 8. The CDR3 is made up of 14 amino acids.

This clonotype was recorded at least ten times. The J gene is TRBJ2-5, the V gene TRBV5-5; D is perhaps TRBD1 or TRBD2 (5 bases each). CDR3 length: 14 amino acids. Trimming took 1 base from V and 4 from J, leaving 11 bases between them. Germline V gene sequence: CDR1 SGHKS, CDR2 YYEKEE (reference sequence). CDR3: CASSLSPGRETQYF. The CDR3 DNA is TGTGCCAGCAGCTTGAGTCCGGGACGAGAGACCCAGTACTTC.

This clonotype was counted many times. The V and J genes are TRBV7-2 and TRBJ2-2, with 7 bases lining up with TRBD2. CDR1 SGHTA and CDR2 FQGNSA come from the germline V gene. Trimming cost V 7 bases and J 6 bases; bases outside gene matches: 17. The CDR3 has 17 amino acids. CDR3 in amino acids: CASTSAGLAGGAGELFF. The CDR3 DNA follows: TGTGCCAGCACCTCAGCGGGGCTAGCTGGAGGGGCCGGGGAGCTGTTTTTT.

This clonotype was detected ten times or more. The V and J genes are TRBV6-5 and TRBJ2-4, with 14 bases aligning to TRBD2. The CDR3 is 18 amino acids. The V gene end was trimmed by 2 bases and the J gene end by 3 bases; junction bases not matched to a gene: 6. CDR1 and CDR2 (germline): MNHEY, SVGAGI. CDR3 region: CASSYAGTSGSNKNIQYF. DNA of the CDR3: TGTGCCAGCAGTTACGCCGGGACTAGCGGGAGTAACAAAAACATTCAGTACTTC.

The chain employs TRBV6-1 and TRBJ1-2; D is possibly TRBD1 (6 bases). Trimming stripped 5 bases from V and 3 bases from J, with 13 bases between. In germline, CDR1 is MNHNS, CDR2 SASEGT. The CDR3 is made up of 14 amino acids. This CDR3 reads CASSRDTSDYGYTF. As DNA, the CDR3 is TGTGCCAGCAGTCGGGACACAAGTGACTATGGCTACACCTTC.

This clonotype was found many times. The chain is built from TRBV30 and TRBJ1-1, with TRBD1 identical over 8 bases. The CDR3 spans 16 residues. Germline V lookup: CDR1 GTSNPN, CDR2 SVGIG (reference sequence). The V segment lost 0 bases and the J segment 6 bases; nucleotides outside the gene matches: 12. The CDR3 region is CAWSVRGHRGTAEAFF. The CDR3 DNA sequence: TGTGCCTGGAGTGTACGGGGACACAGGGGGACGGCTGAAGCTTTCTTT.

This clonotype was seen just once. CDR3 nucleotides: TGTGCCAGCAGTTACACCGGGCCCCTTAAATCCGAGCAGTACTTC. Translation: CASSYTGPLKSEQYF. The gene calls are TRBV6-5 and TRBJ2-7; D is unresolved. CDR1 and CDR2 (germline): MNHEY, SVGAGI. This CDR3 is 15 amino acids long. V dropped 2 bases and J dropped 6 bases, with 17 bases sitting between them.

This clonotype was counted only a few times. This chain links TRBV6-1 with TRBJ2-3; no definite D call. The length of the CDR3 is 14 residues. Trimming took off 5 bases at V and 4 bases at J, with 13 bases between the two ends. The germline CDR1 and CDR2 sequences are MNHNS and SASEGT. The CDR3 sequence: CASSLLNSADTQYF. The CDR3 DNA follows: TGTGCCAGCAGTCTTTTGAACAGTGCAGATACGCAGTATTTT.

This clonotype was seen many times. The V and J genes are TRBV7-3 and TRBJ1-1; D is possibly TRBD1 (5 bases). Germline assignment: CDR1 SGHTA and CDR2 FQGTGA. Trimming left V 4 bases short and J 8 bases short, with 17 bases between. This CDR3 spans 14 amino acids. As DNA, the CDR3 is TGTGCCAGCAGCTACCGGACACGACGATTGGAAGCTTTCTTT. Translating it yields CASSYRTRRLEAFF.